This TCR beta chain is from a study of beta chain features in type 1 diabetes. Notes on the study in general: Individuals with type 1 diabetes displayed fewer insertions and more deletions at VDJ junctions.

The V and J ends lost 0 bases and 2 bases, in that order; junction bases with no gene match: 0. The germline CDR1 and CDR2 sequences are SGDLS and YYNGEE. This CDR3 has 16 amino acids. This clone has more than one count but fewer than ten. Its antigen is currently unknown. Expressed TCRB transcripts were sequenced after all isolated RNA was converted to cDNA. Sequencing was performed with immunoSEQ multiplex PCR; in TCRdb, only in-frame clones are kept and a portion is missing. Seen here are 300,000 to 400,000 clones, 10% to 15% observed once, and the top ten hold around 0.02%. The receptor was isolated from a man aged 18 to 35 in good health. Sequencing input: naive CD4+ T cells from blood. The chain has TRBV9 and TRBJ2-1; TRBD2 matches at 12 bases. The DNA for the CDR3 is TGTGCCAGCAGCGTAGGGACTAGCGGGGCCTACAATGAGCAGTTCTTC. Residues: CASSVGTSGAYNEQFF.